The clone carrying this T cell receptor (beta chain) has just a few counts. Its specificity is unknown. This entry belongs to a study of vaccination and CD4 T cells after COVID-19. Study summary: Samples were collected from three convalescent patients on day 14 and on days 161 to 241 after vaccination.

At the Johns Hopkins FTIC core, DNA taken from cultured CD4+ T cells was sequenced by way of the Oncomine TCR Beta short-read assay. TCRdb analysed the PCR reads with MiXCR anew, one entry per CDR3 protein. The sample carries 15,000 to 20,000 distinct CDR3 sequences, about 51% recorded once. Noted time point: late sampling 161 to 241 days after vaccination in a few convalescent patients. Treatment indicated: approximately 9-day PBMC culture with coronavirus spike peptide pools or control peptides (ViraFEST assay). V was pared by 1 base and J by 3 bases, with 3 bases of the junction left unmatched. This CDR3 is 15 amino acids long. Germline V CDR1 and CDR2: SEHNR, FQNEAQ (reference sequence).

This specimen consisted of CD4+ T cells from blood, cultured in vitro, obtained about 7 months after SARS-CoV-2 vaccination. The chain joins TRBV7-9 to TRBJ1-1, with TRBD1 matching 9 bases. The clonotype comes from a human donor who had recovered from COVID-19. The DNA for the CDR3 is TGTGCCAGCAGCTTAGGGGACAGGGTGGACACTGAAGCTTTCTTT. It is translated as CASSLGDRVDTEAFF.